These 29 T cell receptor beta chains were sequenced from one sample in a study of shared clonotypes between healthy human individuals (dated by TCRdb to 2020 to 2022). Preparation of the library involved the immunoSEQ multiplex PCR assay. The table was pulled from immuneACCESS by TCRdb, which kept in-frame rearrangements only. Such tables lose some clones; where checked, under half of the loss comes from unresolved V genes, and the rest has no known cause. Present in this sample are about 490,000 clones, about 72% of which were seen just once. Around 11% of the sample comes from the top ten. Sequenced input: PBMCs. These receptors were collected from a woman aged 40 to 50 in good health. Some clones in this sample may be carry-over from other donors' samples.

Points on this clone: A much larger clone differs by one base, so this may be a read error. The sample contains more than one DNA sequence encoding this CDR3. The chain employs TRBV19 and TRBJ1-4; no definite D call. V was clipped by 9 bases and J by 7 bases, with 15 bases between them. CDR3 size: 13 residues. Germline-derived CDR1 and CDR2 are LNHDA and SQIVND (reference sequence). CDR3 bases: TGTGCCAGCGCACTGGTGTTAGGTGAAAAACTGTTTTTT. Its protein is CASALVLGEKLFF.

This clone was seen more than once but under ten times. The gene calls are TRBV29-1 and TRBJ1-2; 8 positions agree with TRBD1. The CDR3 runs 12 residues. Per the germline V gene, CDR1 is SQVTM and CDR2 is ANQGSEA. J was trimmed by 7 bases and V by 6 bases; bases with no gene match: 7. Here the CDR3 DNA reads TGCAGCGTCTCGGACAGGGCTACTGGCTACACCTTC. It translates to CSVSDRATGYTF.

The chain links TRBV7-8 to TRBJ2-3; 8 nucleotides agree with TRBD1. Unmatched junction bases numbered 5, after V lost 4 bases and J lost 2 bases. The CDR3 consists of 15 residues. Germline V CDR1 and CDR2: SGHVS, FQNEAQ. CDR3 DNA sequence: TGTGCCAGCAGCTCCCTGACAGGGGCCACAGATACGCAGTATTTT. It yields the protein CASSSLTGATDTQYF.

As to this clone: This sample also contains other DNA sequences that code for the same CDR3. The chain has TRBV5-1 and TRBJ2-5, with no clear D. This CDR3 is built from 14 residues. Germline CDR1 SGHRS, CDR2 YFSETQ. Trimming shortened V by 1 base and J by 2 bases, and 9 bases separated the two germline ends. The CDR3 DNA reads TGCGCCAGCAGCTTGCACCCCAGACAAGAGACCCAGTACTTC. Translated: CASSLHPRQETQYF.

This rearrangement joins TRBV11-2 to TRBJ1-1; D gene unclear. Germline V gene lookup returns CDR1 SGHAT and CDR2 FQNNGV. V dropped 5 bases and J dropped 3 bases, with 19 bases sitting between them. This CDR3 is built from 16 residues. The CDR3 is CASSPRGGVWDTEAFF. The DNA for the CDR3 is TGTGCCAGCAGCCCCCGGGGAGGAGTTTGGGACACTGAAGCTTTCTTT.

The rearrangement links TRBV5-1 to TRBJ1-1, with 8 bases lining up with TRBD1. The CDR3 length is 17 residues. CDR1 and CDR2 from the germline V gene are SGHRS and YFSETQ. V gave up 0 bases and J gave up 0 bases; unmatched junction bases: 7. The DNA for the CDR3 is TGCGCCAGCAGCTTGGCAGGGGGCCTATCCCTGAACACTGAAGCTTTCTTT. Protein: CASSLAGGLSLNTEAFF.

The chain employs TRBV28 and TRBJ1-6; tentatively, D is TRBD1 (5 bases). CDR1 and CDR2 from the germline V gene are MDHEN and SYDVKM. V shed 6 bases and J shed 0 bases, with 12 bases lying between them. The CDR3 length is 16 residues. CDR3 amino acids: CASSLDTASYNSPLHF. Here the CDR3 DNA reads TGTGCCAGCAGCCTGGACACGGCCTCCTATAATTCACCCCTCCACTTT.

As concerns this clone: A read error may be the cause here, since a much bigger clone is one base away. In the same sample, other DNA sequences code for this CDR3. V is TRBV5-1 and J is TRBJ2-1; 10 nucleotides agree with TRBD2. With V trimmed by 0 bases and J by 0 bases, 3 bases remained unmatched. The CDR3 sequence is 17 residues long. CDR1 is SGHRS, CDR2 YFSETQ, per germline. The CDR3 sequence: CASSLAASGSSYNEQFF. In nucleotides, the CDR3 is TGCGCCAGCAGCTTGGCGGCTAGCGGGAGCTCCTACAATGAGCAGTTCTTC.

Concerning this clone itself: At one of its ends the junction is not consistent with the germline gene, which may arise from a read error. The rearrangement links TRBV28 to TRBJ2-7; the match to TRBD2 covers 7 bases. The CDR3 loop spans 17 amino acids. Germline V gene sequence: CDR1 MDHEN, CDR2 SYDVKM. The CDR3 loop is CASSQWGLLTRVYEQYF. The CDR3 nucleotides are TGCGCCAGCAGCCAATGGGGACTACTCACGAGGGTCTACGAGCAGTACTTC.

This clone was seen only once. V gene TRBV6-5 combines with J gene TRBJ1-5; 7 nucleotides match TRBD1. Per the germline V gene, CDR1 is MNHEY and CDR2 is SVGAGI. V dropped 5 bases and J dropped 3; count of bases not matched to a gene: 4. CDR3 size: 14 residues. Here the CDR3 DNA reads TGTGCCAGCAGTGTACAGGGGCTCAATCAGCCCCAGCATTTT. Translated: CASSVQGLNQPQHF.

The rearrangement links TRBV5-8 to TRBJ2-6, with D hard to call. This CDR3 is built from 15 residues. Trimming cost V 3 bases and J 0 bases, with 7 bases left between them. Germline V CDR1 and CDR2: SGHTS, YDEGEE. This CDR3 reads CASSWADSGANVLTF. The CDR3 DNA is TGTGCCAGCAGCTGGGCCGACTCTGGGGCCAACGTCCTGACTTTC.

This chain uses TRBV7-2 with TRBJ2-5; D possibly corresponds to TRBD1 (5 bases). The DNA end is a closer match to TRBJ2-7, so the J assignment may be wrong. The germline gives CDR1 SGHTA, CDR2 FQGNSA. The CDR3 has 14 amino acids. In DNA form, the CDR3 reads TGTGCCAGCAGCTCCGCTGGTACAGGCCACGAGCAGTACTTC. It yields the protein CASSSAGTGHEQYF.

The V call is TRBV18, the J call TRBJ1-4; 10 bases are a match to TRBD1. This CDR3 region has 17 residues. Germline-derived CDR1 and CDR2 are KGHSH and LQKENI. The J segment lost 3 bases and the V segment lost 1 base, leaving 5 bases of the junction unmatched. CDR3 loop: CASSPRGQGSPNEKLFF. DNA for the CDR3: TGTGCCAGCTCACCACGGGGACAGGGGTCCCCTAATGAAAAACTGTTTTTT.

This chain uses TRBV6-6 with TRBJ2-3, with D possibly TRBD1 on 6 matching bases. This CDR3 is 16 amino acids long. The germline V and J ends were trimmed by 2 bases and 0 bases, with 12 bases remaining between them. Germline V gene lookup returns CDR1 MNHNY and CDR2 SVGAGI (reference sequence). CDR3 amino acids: CASSYNTGWSTDTQYF. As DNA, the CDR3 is TGTGCCAGCAGTTACAACACAGGGTGGAGCACAGATACGCAGTATTTT.

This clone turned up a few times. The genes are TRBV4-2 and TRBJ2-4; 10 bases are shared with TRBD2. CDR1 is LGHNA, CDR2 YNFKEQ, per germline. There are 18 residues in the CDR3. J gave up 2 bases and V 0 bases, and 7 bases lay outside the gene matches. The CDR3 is CASSQDVGTSASKNIQYF. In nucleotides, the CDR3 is TGTGCCAGCAGCCAAGATGTTGGGACTAGCGCGTCCAAAAACATTCAGTACTTC.

In DNA form, the CDR3 reads TGTGCCAGCAGTTTTGCGGGGGTTGGAAACACCATATATTTT. Residues: CASSFAGVGNTIYF. The chain combines TRBV28 with TRBJ1-3, with D tentatively TRBD1 (5 bases). The ends were cut back, 3 bases at V and 3 bases at J, with 9 bases in the middle. Germline V gene sequence: CDR1 MDHEN, CDR2 SYDVKM. This CDR3 is built from 14 residues.

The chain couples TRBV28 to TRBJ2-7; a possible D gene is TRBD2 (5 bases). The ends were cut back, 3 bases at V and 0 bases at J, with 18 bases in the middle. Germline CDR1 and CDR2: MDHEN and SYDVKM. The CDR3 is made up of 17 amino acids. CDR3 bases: TGTGCCAGCAGTTTTCACGATACTAGGATTAGCTCCTACGAGCAGTACTTC. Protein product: CASSFHDTRISSYEQYF.

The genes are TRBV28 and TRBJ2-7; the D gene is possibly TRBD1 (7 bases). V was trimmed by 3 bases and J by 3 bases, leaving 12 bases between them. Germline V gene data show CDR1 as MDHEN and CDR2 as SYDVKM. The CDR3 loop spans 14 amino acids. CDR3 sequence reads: CASSLGGTVYEQYF. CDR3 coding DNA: TGTGCCAGCAGTTTGGGCGGGACAGTCTACGAGCAGTACTTC.

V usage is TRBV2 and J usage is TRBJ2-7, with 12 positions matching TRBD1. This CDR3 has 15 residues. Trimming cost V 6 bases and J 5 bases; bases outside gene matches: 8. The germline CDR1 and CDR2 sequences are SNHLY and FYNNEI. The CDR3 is CASRRPGQGAHEQYF. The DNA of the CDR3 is TGTGCCAGCAGGCGCCCGGGACAGGGGGCCCACGAGCAGTACTTC.

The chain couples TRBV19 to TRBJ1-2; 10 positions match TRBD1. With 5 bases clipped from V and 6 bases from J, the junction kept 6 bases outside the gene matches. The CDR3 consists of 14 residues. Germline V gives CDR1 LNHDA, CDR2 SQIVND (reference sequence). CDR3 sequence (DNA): TGTGCCAGTAGTTACCGGGACAGGGGAGATGGCTACACCTTC. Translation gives CASSYRDRGDGYTF. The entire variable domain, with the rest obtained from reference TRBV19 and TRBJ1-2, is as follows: DGGITQSPKYLFRKEGQNVTLSCEQNLNHDAMYWYRQDPGQGLRLIYYSQIVNDFQKGDIAEGYSVSREKKESFPLTVTSAQKNPTAFYLCASSYRDRGDGYTFGSGTRLTVV.

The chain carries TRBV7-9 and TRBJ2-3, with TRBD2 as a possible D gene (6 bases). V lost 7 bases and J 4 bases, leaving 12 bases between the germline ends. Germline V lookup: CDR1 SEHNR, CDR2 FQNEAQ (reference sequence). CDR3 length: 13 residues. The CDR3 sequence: CASNYRLADTQYF. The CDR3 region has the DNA TGTGCCAGCAACTACCGACTAGCAGATACGCAGTATTTT.

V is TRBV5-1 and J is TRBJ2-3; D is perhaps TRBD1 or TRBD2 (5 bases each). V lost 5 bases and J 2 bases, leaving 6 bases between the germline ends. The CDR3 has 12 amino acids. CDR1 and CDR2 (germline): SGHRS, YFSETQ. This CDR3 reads CASRGTTDTQYF. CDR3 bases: TGCGCCAGCAGGGGGACCACAGATACGCAGTATTTT.

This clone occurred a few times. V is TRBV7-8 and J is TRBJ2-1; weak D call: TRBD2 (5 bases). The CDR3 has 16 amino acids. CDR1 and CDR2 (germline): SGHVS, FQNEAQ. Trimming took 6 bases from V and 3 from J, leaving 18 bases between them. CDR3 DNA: TGTGCCAGCAGTTCTCCCCCGGGATCTTTCTACAATGAGCAGTTCTTC. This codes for CASSSPPGSFYNEQFF.

The CDR3 reads CASSPWSSWNYGYTF. The CDR3 region has the DNA TGTGCCAGCAGCCCCTGGAGTAGTTGGAACTATGGCTACACCTTC. The chain is built from TRBV28 and TRBJ1-2; no clear D. The germline V gene has CDR1 MDHEN and CDR2 SYDVKM. Trimming pared 6 bases from V and 2 bases from J, leaving 16 bases between. The CDR3 has 15 amino acids.

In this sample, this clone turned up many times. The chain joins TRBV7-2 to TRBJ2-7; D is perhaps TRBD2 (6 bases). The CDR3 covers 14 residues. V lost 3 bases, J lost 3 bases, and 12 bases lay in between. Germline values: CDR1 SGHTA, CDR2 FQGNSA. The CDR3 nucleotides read TGTGCCAGCAGCTTCGGAGGGACCTACTACGAGCAGTACTTC. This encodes CASSFGGTYYEQYF.

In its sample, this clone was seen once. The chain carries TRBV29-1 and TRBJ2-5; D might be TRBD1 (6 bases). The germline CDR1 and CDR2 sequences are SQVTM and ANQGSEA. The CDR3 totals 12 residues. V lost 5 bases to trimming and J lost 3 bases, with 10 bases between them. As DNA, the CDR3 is TGCAGCGTTCAGGGGAGCGAAGAGACCCAGTACTTC. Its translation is CSVQGSEETQYF.

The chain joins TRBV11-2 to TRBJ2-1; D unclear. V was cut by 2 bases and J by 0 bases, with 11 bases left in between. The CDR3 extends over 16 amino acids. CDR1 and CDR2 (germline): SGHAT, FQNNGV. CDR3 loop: CASSLRVSSSYNEQFF. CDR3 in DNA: TGTGCCAGCAGCTTAAGGGTGTCGAGCTCCTACAATGAGCAGTTCTTC.

The CDR3 DNA sequence: TGTGCCAGCAGTTACTCGAAACAGAAACGAGGATATGGCTACACCTTC. Amino acids: CASSYSKQKRGYGYTF. The chain joins TRBV6-5 to TRBJ1-2, with no clear D. Between the trimmed V and J ends, which lost 0 bases and 5 bases, there was a span of 16 bases. CDR3 size: 16 residues. Per germline, CDR1 MNHEY and CDR2 SVGAGI.

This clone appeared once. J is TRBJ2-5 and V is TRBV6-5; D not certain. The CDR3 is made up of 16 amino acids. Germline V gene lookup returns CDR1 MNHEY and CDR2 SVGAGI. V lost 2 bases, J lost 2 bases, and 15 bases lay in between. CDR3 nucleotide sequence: TGTGCCAGCAGTTACAAGTGGTCTGCCCATCAAGAGACCCAGTACTTC. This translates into CASSYKWSAHQETQYF.